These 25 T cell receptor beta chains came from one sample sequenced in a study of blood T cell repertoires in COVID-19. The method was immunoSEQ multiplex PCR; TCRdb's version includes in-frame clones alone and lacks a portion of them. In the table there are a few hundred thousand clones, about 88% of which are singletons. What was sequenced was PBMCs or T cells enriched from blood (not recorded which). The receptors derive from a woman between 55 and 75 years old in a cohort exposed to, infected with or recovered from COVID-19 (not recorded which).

CDR3 loop: CASSASGTYNEQFF. The CDR3 DNA follows: TGTGCCAGCAGCGCTTCCGGGACCTACAATGAGCAGTTCTTC. The chain joins TRBV11-2 to TRBJ2-1; tentative D call: TRBD2 (5 bases). Germline CDR1 and CDR2: SGHAT and FQNNGV. The V end was cut by 5 bases, the J end by 2 bases, with 10 bases between. The CDR3 length is 14 residues. The complete variable domain, with remaining parts taken from reference TRBV11-2 and TRBJ2-1, reads EAGVAQSPRYKIIEKRQSVAFWCNPISGHATLYWYQQILGQGPKLLIQFQNNGVVDDSQLPKDRFSAERLKGVDSTLKIQPAKLEDSAVYLCASSASGTYNEQFFGPGTRLTVL.

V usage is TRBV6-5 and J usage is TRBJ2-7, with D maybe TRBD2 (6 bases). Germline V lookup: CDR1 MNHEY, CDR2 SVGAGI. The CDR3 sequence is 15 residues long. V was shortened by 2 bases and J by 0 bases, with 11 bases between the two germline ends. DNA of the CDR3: TGTGCCAGCAGTTACGGTTGGGGGGACTCCTACGAGCAGTACTTC. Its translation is CASSYGWGDSYEQYF.

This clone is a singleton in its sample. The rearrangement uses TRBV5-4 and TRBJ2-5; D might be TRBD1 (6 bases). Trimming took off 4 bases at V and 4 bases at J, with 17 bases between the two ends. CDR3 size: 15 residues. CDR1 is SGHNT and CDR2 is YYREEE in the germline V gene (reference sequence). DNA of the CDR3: TGTGCCAGCAGCGGAAGCGACAGGCGCCTAGAGACCCAGTACTTC. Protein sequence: CASSGSDRRLETQYF.

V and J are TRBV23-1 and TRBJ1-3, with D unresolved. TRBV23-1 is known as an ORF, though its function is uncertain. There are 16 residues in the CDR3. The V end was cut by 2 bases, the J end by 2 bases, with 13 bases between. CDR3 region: CASSQNPRVAGNTIYF. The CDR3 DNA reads TGCGCCAGCAGTCAAAACCCCCGGGTAGCTGGAAACACCATATATTTT.

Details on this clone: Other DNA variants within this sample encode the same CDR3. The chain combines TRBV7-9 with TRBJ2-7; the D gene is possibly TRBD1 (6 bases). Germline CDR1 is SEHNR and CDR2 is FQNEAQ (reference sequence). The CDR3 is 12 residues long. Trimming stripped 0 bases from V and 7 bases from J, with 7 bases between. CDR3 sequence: CASSLAGAEQYF. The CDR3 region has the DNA TGTGCCAGCAGCTTAGCGGGGGCAGAGCAGTACTTC.

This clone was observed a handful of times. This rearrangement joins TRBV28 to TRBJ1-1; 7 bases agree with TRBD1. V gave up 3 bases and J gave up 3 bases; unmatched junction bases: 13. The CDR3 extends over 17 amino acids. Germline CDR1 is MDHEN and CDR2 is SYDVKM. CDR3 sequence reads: CASSFSTGQRWDTEAFF. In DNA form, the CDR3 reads TGTGCCAGCAGTTTCTCGACGGGACAGCGATGGGACACTGAAGCTTTCTTT.

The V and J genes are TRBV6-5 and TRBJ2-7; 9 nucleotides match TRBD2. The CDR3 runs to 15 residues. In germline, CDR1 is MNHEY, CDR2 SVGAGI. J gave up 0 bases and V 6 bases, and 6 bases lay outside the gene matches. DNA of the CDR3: TGTGCCAGCAGCCAGGGACTAGCACCCTCCTACGAGCAGTACTTC. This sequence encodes CASSQGLAPSYEQYF.

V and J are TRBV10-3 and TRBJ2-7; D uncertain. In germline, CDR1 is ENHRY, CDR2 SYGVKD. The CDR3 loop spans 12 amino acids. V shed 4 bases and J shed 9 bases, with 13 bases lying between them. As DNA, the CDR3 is TGTGCCATCAGTGGCCCAGAGACGGGGCAGTACTTC. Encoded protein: CAISGPETGQYF.

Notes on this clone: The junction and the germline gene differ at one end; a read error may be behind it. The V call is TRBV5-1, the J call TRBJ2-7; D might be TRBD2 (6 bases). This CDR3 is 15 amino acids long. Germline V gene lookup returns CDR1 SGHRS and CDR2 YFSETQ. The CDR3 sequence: CASSLDGQGGAEQYF. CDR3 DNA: TGCGCTAGCAGCTTGGACGGCCAGGGAGGTGCCGAGCAGTACTTC.

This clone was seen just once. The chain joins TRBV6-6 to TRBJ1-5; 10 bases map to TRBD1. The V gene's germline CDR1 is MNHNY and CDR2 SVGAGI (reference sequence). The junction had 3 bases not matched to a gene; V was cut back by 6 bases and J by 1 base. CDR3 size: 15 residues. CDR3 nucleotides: TGTGCCAGCAGGGACAGGGGGATCAGCAATCAGCCCCAGCATTTT. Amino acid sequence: CASRDRGISNQPQHF.

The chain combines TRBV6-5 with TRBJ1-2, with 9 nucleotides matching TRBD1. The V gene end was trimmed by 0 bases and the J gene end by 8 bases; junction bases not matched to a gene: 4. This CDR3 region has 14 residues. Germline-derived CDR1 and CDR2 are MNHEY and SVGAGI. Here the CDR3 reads CASSYSGQGEGYTF. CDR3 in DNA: TGTGCCAGCAGTTACTCGGGACAGGGTGAAGGCTACACCTTC.

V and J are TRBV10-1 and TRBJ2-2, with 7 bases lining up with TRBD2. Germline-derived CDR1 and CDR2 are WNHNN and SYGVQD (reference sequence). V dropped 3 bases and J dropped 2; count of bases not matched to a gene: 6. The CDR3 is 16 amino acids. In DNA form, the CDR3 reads TGCGCCAGCAGTGACTCGGGGAGGGCCAACACCGGGGAGCTGTTTTTT. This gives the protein CASSDSGRANTGELFF.

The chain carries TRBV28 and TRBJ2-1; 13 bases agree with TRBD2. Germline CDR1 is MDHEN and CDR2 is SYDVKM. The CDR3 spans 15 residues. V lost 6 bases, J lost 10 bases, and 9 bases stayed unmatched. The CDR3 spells CASSPGLAGEREQFF. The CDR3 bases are TGTGCCAGCAGCCCCGGACTAGCGGGAGAGCGGGAGCAGTTCTTC.

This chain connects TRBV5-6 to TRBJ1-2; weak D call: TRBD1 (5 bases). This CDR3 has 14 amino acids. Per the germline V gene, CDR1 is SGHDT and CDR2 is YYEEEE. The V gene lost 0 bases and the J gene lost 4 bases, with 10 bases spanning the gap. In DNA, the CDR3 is TGTGCCAGCAGCTTGGGGGGCGGTGGCTATGGCTACACCTTC. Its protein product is CASSLGGGGYGYTF.

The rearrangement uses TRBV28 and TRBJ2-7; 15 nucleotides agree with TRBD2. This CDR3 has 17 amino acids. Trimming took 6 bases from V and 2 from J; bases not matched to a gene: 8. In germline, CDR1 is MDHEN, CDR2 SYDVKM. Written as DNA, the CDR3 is TGTGCCAGCAGCCGCGGACTAGCGGGAGGGAGAGCCTACGAGCAGTACTTC. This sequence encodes CASSRGLAGGRAYEQYF.

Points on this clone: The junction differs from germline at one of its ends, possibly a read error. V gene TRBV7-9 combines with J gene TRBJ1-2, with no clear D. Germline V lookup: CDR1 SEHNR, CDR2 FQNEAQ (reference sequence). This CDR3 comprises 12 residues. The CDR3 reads CASSPPTYDYTF. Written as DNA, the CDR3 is TGTGCCAGCAGCCCGCCCACATATGACTACACCTTC.

The CDR3 loop is CASSPPTGTGIGNTIYF. CDR3 coding DNA: TGTGCCAGCTCACCGCCAACCGGGACAGGGATTGGAAACACCATATATTTT. This chain joins TRBV18 and TRBJ1-3; 9 positions match TRBD1. The CDR3 is made up of 17 amino acids. The germline V gene encodes CDR1 KGHSH and CDR2 LQKENI. The V and J ends lost 3 bases and 3 bases, in that order; junction bases with no gene match: 9.

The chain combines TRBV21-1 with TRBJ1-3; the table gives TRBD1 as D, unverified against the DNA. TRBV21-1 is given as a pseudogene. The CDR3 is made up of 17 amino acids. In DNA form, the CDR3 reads TGTGCCAGCAGCAAGAGGACAGGCTCAAGCTCTGGAAACACCATATATTTT. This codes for CASSKRTGSSSGNTIYF.

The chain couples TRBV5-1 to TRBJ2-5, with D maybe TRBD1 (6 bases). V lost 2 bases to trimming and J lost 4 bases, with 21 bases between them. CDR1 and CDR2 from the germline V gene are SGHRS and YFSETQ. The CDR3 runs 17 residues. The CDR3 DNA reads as TGCGCCAGCAGCTTCGTTGGTGGGACACGGCTCCGAGAGACCCAGTACTTC. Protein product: CASSFVGGTRLRETQYF.

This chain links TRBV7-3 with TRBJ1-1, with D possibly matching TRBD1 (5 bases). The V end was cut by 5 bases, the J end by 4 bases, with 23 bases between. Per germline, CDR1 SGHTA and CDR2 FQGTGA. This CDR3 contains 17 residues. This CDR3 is CASSHKGRGARGTEAFF. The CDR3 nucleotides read TGTGCCAGCAGCCACAAGGGACGTGGGGCGCGGGGCACTGAAGCTTTCTTT.

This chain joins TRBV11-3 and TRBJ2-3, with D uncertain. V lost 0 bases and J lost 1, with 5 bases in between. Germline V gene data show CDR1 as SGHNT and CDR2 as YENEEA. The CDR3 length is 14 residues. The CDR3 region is CASSLDSGTDTQYF. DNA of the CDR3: TGTGCCAGCAGCTTAGATTCAGGCACAGATACGCAGTATTTT. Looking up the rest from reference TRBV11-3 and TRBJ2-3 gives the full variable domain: EAGVVQSPRYKIIEKKQPVAFWCNPISGHNTLYWYLQNLGQGPELLIRYENEEAVDDSQLPKDRFSAERLKGVDSTLKIQPAELGDSAVYLCASSLDSGTDTQYFGPGTRLTVL.

The CDR3 region is CATRSNEASSYNEQFF. The CDR3 DNA reads as TGTGCCACCAGAAGTAATGAGGCTAGCTCCTACAATGAGCAGTTCTTC. The chain uses TRBV24-1 and TRBJ2-1, with D uncertain. The CDR3 loop spans 16 amino acids. The V end was cut by 7 bases, the J end by 0 bases, with 15 bases between. CDR1 and CDR2 from the germline V gene are KGHDR and SFDVKD.

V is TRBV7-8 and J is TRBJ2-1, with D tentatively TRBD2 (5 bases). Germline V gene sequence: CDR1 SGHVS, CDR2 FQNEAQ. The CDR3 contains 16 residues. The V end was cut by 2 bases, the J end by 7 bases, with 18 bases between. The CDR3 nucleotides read TGTGCCAGCAGCTTACCTGCTAGCCGTCCTAGGAATGAGCAGTTCTTC. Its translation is CASSLPASRPRNEQFF.

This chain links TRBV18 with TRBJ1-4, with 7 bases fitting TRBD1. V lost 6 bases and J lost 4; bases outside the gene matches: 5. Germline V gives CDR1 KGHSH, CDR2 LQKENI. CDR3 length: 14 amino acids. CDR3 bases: TGTGCCAGCTCTCCCGGGACAGATAATGAAAAACTGTTTTTT. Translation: CASSPGTDNEKLFF.

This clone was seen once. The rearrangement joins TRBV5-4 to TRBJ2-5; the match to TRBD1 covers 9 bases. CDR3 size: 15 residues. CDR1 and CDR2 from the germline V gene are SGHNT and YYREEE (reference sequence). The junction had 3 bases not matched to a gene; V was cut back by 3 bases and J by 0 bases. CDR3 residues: CASSSWTGDQETQYF. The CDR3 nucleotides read TGTGCCAGCAGCTCGTGGACAGGGGACCAAGAGACCCAGTACTTC.